Following are 29 T cell receptor beta chains from one sample sequenced in a study of identical twins. Using its own MiXCR run on the 5' RACE reads, TCRdb lists one record per CDR3 protein. The repertoire holds 430,000 or so distinct CDR3 sequences, with approximately 24% as singletons. These sequences were also reported in another study, on T cells expressing NK-cell markers.

Specimen: CD4+ T cells sorted from blood. Source of these receptors: a woman between 18 and 29 years old in good health.

This chain links TRBV5-1 with TRBJ2-1; perhaps TRBD2 as D (6 bases). Germline CDR1 SGHRS, CDR2 YFSETQ. The CDR3 runs to 14 residues. V gave up 4 bases and J gave up 8 bases, with 16 bases separating them. The CDR3 DNA reads as TGCGCCAGCAGCCCGGGGACTCTGAAGGATGAGCAGTTCTTC. Its protein product is CASSPGTLKDEQFF.

In this sample, this clonotype turned up a few times. The chain links TRBV29-1 to TRBJ2-1; 9 nucleotides match TRBD1. Per germline, CDR1 SQVTM and CDR2 ANQGSEA. J lost 3 bases, V lost 6 bases, and 6 bases had no gene match. This CDR3 is built from 14 residues. The CDR3 region has the DNA TGCAGCGTGGGGAAGACAGGGGGCTACAATGAGCAGTTCTTC. This encodes CSVGKTGGYNEQFF.

This clonotype has only a few counts. This chain links TRBV12-3 or TRBV12-4 with TRBJ2-7, with D tentatively TRBD1 (5 bases). Trimming removed 6 bases from V and 6 bases from J, with 15 bases in between. The CDR3 totals 13 residues. The CDR3 DNA reads as TGTGCCAGCAGACCCAGGGAAACACGCGAGCAGTACTTC. This codes for CASRPRETREQYF.

V gene TRBV7-8 combines with J gene TRBJ2-6, with D unclear. The germline gives CDR1 SGHVS, CDR2 FQNEAQ. The ends were cut back, 5 bases at V and 1 base at J, with 9 bases in the middle. CDR3 length: 15 residues. CDR3 sequence (DNA): TGTGCCAGCAGCCCCCGGATTTCTGGGGCCAACGTCCTGACTTTC. The encoded protein is CASSPRISGANVLTF.

V is TRBV20-1 and J is TRBJ2-7, with 7 nucleotides matching TRBD2. The germline V gene has CDR1 DFQATT and CDR2 SNEGSKA (reference sequence). The CDR3 is 14 amino acids. V was clipped by 3 bases and J by 2 bases; unmatched bases: 7. CDR3: CSASVASGTYEQYF. CDR3 DNA sequence: TGCAGTGCTAGCGTGGCTAGCGGAACCTACGAGCAGTACTTC.

This clonotype was counted only a few times. This chain joins TRBV6-5 and TRBJ2-7; 9 nucleotides align to TRBD2. J lost 0 bases, V lost 2 bases, and 11 bases had no gene match. CDR3 length equals 18 residues. Germline V gene sequence: CDR1 MNHEY, CDR2 SVGAGI. This chain's CDR3 is CASSYRPPQLAGSYEQYF. CDR3 sequence (DNA): TGTGCCAGCAGTTACCGGCCTCCCCAACTAGCGGGCTCCTACGAGCAGTACTTC.

This rearrangement joins TRBV5-1 to TRBJ2-1; D is ambiguous. This CDR3 contains 14 residues. The V end lost 1 base, the J end lost 3 bases, and 8 bases lay between the germline ends. CDR1 is SGHRS and CDR2 is YFSETQ in the germline V gene. The DNA for the CDR3 is TGCGCCAGCAGCTTGCTGGAAGTCTACAATGAGCAGTTCTTC. Residues: CASSLLEVYNEQFF.

The table lists this clonotype with a few counts. The CDR3 DNA sequence: TGTGCCAGCAGCCCCCGCGCCTTTGATGAGCAGTACTTC. Protein sequence: CASSPRAFDEQYF. The chain couples TRBV7-2 to TRBJ2-7; no clear D gene. Germline CDR1 SGHTA, CDR2 FQGNSA. Trimming took off 5 bases at V and 7 bases at J, with 15 bases between the two ends. This CDR3 spans 13 amino acids.

This clonotype was counted between two and nine times. The chain links TRBV3-1 to TRBJ1-6; tentative D call: TRBD1 (5 bases). The CDR3 length is 15 residues. The germline V gene has CDR1 LGHDT and CDR2 YNNKEL (reference sequence). Deletions cut 4 bases from V and 10 bases from J, with 17 bases between. The CDR3 loop reads CASSPLFDGDSPLHF. DNA for the CDR3: TGTGCCAGCAGCCCTCTGTTCGATGGGGACTCACCCCTCCACTTT.

This clonotype was counted between two and nine times. The rearrangement joins TRBV20-1 to TRBJ2-7; 8 bases align to TRBD1. Trimming removed 5 bases from V and 2 bases from J; junction bases left unmatched: 8. CDR3 length equals 14 residues. Germline CDR1 DFQATT, CDR2 SNEGSKA (reference sequence). The CDR3 loop reads CSAPRTGTTYEQYF. CDR3 DNA sequence: TGCAGTGCTCCCCGGACAGGGACCACCTACGAGCAGTACTTC.

This clonotype was counted many times. This chain links TRBV20-1 with TRBJ2-3; 7 nucleotides line up with TRBD2. In germline, CDR1 is DFQATT, CDR2 SNEGSKA (reference sequence). The V gene end was trimmed by 4 bases and the J gene end by 2 bases; junction bases not matched to a gene: 6. The CDR3 has 14 amino acids. For the CDR3, the DNA is TGCAGTGCTACTTCCCGGGGGGACACAGATACGCAGTATTTT. Its protein is CSATSRGDTDTQYF.

In its sample, this clonotype was seen many times. The genes are TRBV5-1 and TRBJ2-3; 9 positions agree with TRBD1. The J segment lost 5 bases and the V segment lost 2 bases, leaving 9 bases of the junction unmatched. CDR3 length: 16 amino acids. In germline, CDR1 is SGHRS, CDR2 YFSETQ. CDR3: CASSFSGTGRIDTQYF. The CDR3 bases are TGCGCCAGCAGCTTTTCCGGGACAGGGAGGATAGATACGCAGTATTTT.

This sequence joins TRBV5-1 and TRBJ2-2, with 8 bases matching TRBD1. The germline V gene encodes CDR1 SGHRS and CDR2 YFSETQ. The J segment lost 5 bases and the V segment lost 5 bases, leaving 11 bases of the junction unmatched. This CDR3 is 16 amino acids long. CDR3 DNA sequence: TGCGCCAGCAGGCCAACTGGGACAGGAGATACCGGGGAGCTGTTTTTT. Its translation is CASRPTGTGDTGELFF.

This clonotype was counted between two and nine times. The V and J genes are TRBV11-3 and TRBJ1-1; TRBD1 matches at 9 bases. The CDR3 sequence is 15 residues long. Trimming cost V 5 bases and J 5 bases; bases outside gene matches: 9. Germline assignment: CDR1 SGHNT and CDR2 YENEEA. CDR3 in amino acids: CASSTRTGARTEAFF. As DNA, the CDR3 is TGTGCCAGCAGCACCCGGACAGGGGCGAGGACTGAAGCTTTCTTT. The whole variable domain, filled in from reference TRBV11-3 and TRBJ1-1, reads EAGVVQSPRYKIIEKKQPVAFWCNPISGHNTLYWYLQNLGQGPELLIRYENEEAVDDSQLPKDRFSAERLKGVDSTLKIQPAELGDSAVYLCASSTRTGARTEAFFGQGTRLTVV.

This clonotype was observed a few times. The chain carries TRBV10-3 and TRBJ1-2; 9 nucleotides agree with TRBD1. Germline-derived CDR1 and CDR2 are ENHRY and SYGVKD. The trim removed 6 bases at V and 2 bases at J, leaving 7 bases unmatched. The CDR3 totals 15 residues. The CDR3 DNA follows: TGTGCCATCAGGGGACAGGGCTCTTTGAACTATGGCTACACCTTC. Translated, it gives CAIRGQGSLNYGYTF.

This clonotype was detected a few times. V is TRBV5-1 and J is TRBJ2-1; D is possibly TRBD1 or TRBD2 (6 bases each). Germline lookup yields CDR1 SGHRS and CDR2 YFSETQ. The CDR3 is made up of 14 amino acids. The V gene lost 5 bases and the J gene lost 6 bases, with 15 bases spanning the gap. As DNA, the CDR3 is TGCGCCAGCAGTGTGGGGGGCGTCCGCAATGAGCAGTTCTTC. This codes for CASSVGGVRNEQFF.

The rearrangement links TRBV5-6 to TRBJ2-7, with TRBD2 matching over 9 bases. Germline CDR1 is SGHDT and CDR2 is YYEEEE. The CDR3 consists of 16 residues. The ends lost 3 bases at V and 0 bases at J; junction bases unmatched: 7. CDR3 amino acids: CASSWGLAPDSYEQYF. The CDR3 DNA reads as TGTGCCAGCAGCTGGGGACTAGCCCCGGACTCCTACGAGCAGTACTTC.

This clonotype was observed a few times. The rearrangement joins TRBV10-3 to TRBJ1-2, with 8 bases that match TRBD1. V lost 4 bases and J lost 7; bases outside the gene matches: 11. The CDR3 has 15 amino acids. Germline CDR1 reads ENHRY; CDR2 reads SYGVKD. As DNA, the CDR3 is TGTGCCATCAGTGGGACAGGGAATCTTCGGGCTGGCTACACCTTC. Protein product: CAISGTGNLRAGYTF.

The rearrangement links TRBV7-6 to TRBJ2-7; possibly TRBD1 for D (8 bases). The CDR3 runs 18 residues. Trimming removed 1 base at V and 5 bases at J, with 24 bases between. The germline V gene has CDR1 SGHVS and CDR2 FNYEAQ. CDR3 in amino acids: CASSLGRGRRSGTHEQYF. The CDR3, as DNA: TGTGCCAGCAGCTTAGGCAGGGGGCGCAGAAGCGGGACCCACGAGCAGTACTTC.

This clonotype was seen more than once but under ten times. The chain links TRBV9 to TRBJ2-3; TRBD1 matches at 9 bases. V dropped 4 bases and J dropped 4; count of bases not matched to a gene: 4. The CDR3 is 14 amino acids. CDR1 and CDR2 (germline): SGDLS, YYNGEE. The CDR3 here is CASSRDRDSDTQYF. Written as DNA, the CDR3 is TGTGCCAGCAGCCGGGACAGGGATTCAGATACGCAGTATTTT.

The rearrangement uses TRBV5-6 and TRBJ2-2; D is perhaps TRBD1 or TRBD2 (6 bases each). The V end was cut by 5 bases, the J end by 9 bases, with 8 bases between. Per the germline V gene, CDR1 is SGHDT and CDR2 is YYEEEE. The CDR3 is 11 residues long. The CDR3 sequence: CASSGGRELFF. CDR3 sequence (DNA): TGTGCCAGCAGTGGGGGGCGGGAGCTGTTTTTT.

This clonotype has more than one count but fewer than ten. The chain has TRBV27 and TRBJ2-3, with D uncertain. Germline V lookup: CDR1 MNHEY, CDR2 SMNVEV (reference sequence). Trimming removed 3 bases from V and 6 bases from J, with 13 bases in between. The CDR3 covers 14 residues. Here the CDR3 reads CASSFGHRMDTQYF. The CDR3 bases are TGTGCCAGCAGTTTCGGTCACCGTATGGATACGCAGTATTTT.

DNA of the CDR3: TGTGCCAGCAGCTTAGGACAGAACTTTTACGAGCAGTACTTC. This gives the protein CASSLGQNFYEQYF. This chain uses TRBV11-3 with TRBJ2-7, with a tentative D call TRBD1 (5 bases). The CDR3 has 14 residues. Trimming pared 1 base from V and 4 bases from J, leaving 11 bases between. The germline V gene encodes CDR1 SGHNT and CDR2 YENEEA.

This chain connects TRBV30 to TRBJ1-2; D not certain. The V and J ends lost 8 bases and 6 bases respectively, with 10 bases between them. The V gene's germline CDR1 is GTSNPN and CDR2 SVGIG (reference sequence). This CDR3 has 10 amino acids. CDR3 sequence reads: CARGGHGYTF. The CDR3 nucleotides read TGTGCCCGCGGCGGCCATGGCTACACCTTC.

V usage is TRBV24-1 and J usage is TRBJ1-2; D uncertain. This CDR3 contains 11 residues. V was shortened by 5 bases and J by 8 bases, with 8 bases between the two germline ends. The V gene's germline CDR1 is KGHDR and CDR2 SFDVKD. DNA for the CDR3: TGTGCCACCAGTGCGGGCTACGGCTACACCTTC. It is translated as CATSAGYGYTF.

The chain is built from TRBV7-2 and TRBJ2-1; D remains ambiguous. Deletions cut 1 base from V and 0 bases from J, with 10 bases between. This CDR3 has 16 residues. Germline-derived CDR1 and CDR2 are SGHTA and FQGNSA. CDR3 sequence: CASSLVSVSSYNEQFF. DNA for the CDR3: TGTGCCAGCAGCTTAGTATCCGTAAGCTCCTACAATGAGCAGTTCTTC.

In its sample, this clonotype was seen a few times. The gene calls are TRBV7-2 and TRBJ2-3, with 8 bases lining up with TRBD2. From germline, CDR1 is SGHTA and CDR2 FQGNSA. This CDR3 region has 17 residues. Losses at the gene ends were 5 bases for V and 1 base for J; bases not matched to a gene: 11. CDR3 nucleotides: TGTGCCAGCAGCCAAGTAATAGCGGGATGGGGCACAGATACGCAGTATTTT. This sequence encodes CASSQVIAGWGTDTQYF.

The chain carries TRBV20-1 and TRBJ2-2, with D maybe TRBD2 (5 bases). CDR3 length: 13 residues. Trimming stripped 6 bases from V and 2 bases from J, with 10 bases between. CDR1 is DFQATT, CDR2 SNEGSKA, per germline (reference sequence). The CDR3 is CSATGENTGELFF. Written as DNA, the CDR3 is TGCAGTGCAACCGGGGAAAACACCGGGGAGCTGTTTTTT.

On this clonotype: This may come from a read error, since a much larger clone is one base off. CDR3 in amino acids: CSSSLERTSGEQFF. CDR3 bases: TGTTCCAGCAGCTTAGAGCGCACTAGCGGCGAGCAGTTCTTC. This rearrangement joins TRBV11-2 to TRBJ2-1, with 8 nucleotides matching TRBD2. The CDR3 spans 14 residues. The germline V gene has CDR1 SGHAT and CDR2 FQNNGV.